The entry below gives a single T cell receptor (beta chain) sequence along with its context. In the original analysis: Reference gene primer amplification gave estimated nucleated cell counts. The protocol was immunoSEQ multiplex PCR, while the TCRdb copy is restricted to in-frame clones and leaves out a portion. D and trimming come from the DNA, and the V and J calls and clone size come from that table. Among some 47,000 clones, about nine tenths were seen once, and the ten largest hold under 6.5%. These data come from a study of blood T cell repertoires in COVID-19. As for the study in general: In each case, the material was cDNA or gDNA derived from T cells, B-cell-depleted T cells, or PBMCs.

This sequence originates from a man between 65 and 79 years old with acute or convalescent COVID-19. The sample was peripheral blood.

CDR3 loop: CASSFGTTVYEQYF. The CDR3 DNA follows: TGTGCCAGCAGCTTCGGGACTACCGTGTACGAGCAGTACTTC. The chain links TRBV7-2 to TRBJ2-7; TRBD2 matches at 7 bases. Germline lookup yields CDR1 SGHTA and CDR2 FQGNSA. There are 14 residues in the CDR3. J lost 4 bases, V lost 3 bases, and 6 bases had no gene match.